The present TCR beta chain was sequenced within a study of T-cell memory formation after mild COVID-19. The table lists this clonotype with a few counts. Germline trimming cut 1 base from V and 4 bases from J; bases unmatched to any gene: 4. CDR1 and CDR2 (germline): SGHVS, FQNEAQ. The CDR3 covers 15 residues. TCRdb analysed the 5' RACE reads with MiXCR anew, one entry per CDR3 protein. This table holds 85,000 to 130,000 distinct CDR3 sequences, 11% found once. This TCR was recovered from a man younger than 35 who had mild COVID-19 (a few samples of this study predate the infection). Cell type and time point are not known. V gene TRBV7-8 combines with J gene TRBJ2-1, with 7 positions matching TRBD1. The sample comprised PBMCs or a T cell subset sorted from them (not recorded which). The CDR3 DNA reads as TGTGCCAGCAGCTTAGAGACAGGGCGGTACAATGAGCAGTTCTTC. Protein product: CASSLETGRYNEQFF. The full variable domain, with the rest looked up from reference TRBV7-8 and TRBJ2-1, is GAGVSQSPRYKVAKRGQDVALRCDPISGHVSLFWYQQALGQGPEFLTYFQNEAQLDKSGLPSDRFFAERPEGSVSTLKIQRTQQEDSAVYLCASSLETGRYNEQFFGPGTRLTVL.